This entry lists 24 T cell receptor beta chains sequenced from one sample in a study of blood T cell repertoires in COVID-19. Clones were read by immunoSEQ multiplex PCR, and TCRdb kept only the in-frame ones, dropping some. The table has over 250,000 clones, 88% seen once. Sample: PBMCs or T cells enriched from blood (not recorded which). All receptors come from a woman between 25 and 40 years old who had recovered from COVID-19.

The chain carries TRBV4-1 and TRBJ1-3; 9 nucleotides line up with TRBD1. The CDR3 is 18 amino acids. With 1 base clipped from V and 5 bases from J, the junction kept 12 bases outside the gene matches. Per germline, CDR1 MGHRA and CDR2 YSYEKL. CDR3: CASSQADPRTGERNTIYF. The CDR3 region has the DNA TGCGCCAGCAGCCAAGCCGATCCGCGGACAGGGGAAAGAAACACCATATATTTT.

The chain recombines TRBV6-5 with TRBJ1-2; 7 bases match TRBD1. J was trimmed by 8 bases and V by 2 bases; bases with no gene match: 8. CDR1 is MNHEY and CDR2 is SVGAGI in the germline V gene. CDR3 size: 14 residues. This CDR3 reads CASSYMEGARGYTF. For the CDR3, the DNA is TGTGCCAGCAGTTACATGGAGGGGGCAAGGGGCTACACCTTC.

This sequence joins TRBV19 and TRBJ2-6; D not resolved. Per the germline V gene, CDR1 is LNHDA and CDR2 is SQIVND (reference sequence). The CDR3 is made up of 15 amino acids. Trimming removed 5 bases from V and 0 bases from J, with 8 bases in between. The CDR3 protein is CASSPGNSGANVLTF. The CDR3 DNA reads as TGTGCCAGTAGTCCAGGCAACTCTGGGGCCAACGTCCTGACTTTC.

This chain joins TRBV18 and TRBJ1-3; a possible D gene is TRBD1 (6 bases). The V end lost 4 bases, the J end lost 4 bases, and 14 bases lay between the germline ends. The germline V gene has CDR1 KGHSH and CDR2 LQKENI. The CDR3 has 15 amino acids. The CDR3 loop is CASSLGRGKGNTIYF. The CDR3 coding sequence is TGTGCCAGCTCACTCGGCAGGGGAAAAGGAAACACCATATATTTT.

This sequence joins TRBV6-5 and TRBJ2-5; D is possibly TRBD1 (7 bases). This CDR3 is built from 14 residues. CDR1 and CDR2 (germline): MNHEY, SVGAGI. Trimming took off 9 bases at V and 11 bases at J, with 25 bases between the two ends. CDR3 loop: CASTRDRRLEKQYF. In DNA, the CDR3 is TGTGCCAGTACCCGGGACAGAAGACTAGAGAAGCAGTACTTC.

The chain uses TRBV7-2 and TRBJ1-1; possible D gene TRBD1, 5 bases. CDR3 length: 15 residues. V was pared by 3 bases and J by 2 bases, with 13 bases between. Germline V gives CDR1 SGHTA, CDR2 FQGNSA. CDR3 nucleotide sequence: TGTGCCAGCAGCTTTAGGGGCCTACCAAACACTGAAGCTTTCTTT. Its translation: CASSFRGLPNTEAFF. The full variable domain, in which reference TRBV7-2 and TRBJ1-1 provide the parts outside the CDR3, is GAGVSQSPSNKVTEKGKDVELRCDPISGHTALYWYRQSLGQGLEFLIYFQGNSAPDKSGLPSDRFSAERTGGSVSTLTIQRTQQEDSAVYLCASSFRGLPNTEAFFGQGTRLTVV.

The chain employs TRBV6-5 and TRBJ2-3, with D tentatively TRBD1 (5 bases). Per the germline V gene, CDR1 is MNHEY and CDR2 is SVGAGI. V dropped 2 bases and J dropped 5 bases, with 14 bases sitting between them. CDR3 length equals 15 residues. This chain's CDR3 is CASSYLGHGRDTQYF. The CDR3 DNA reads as TGTGCCAGCAGTTACCTTGGACACGGCAGAGATACGCAGTATTTT.

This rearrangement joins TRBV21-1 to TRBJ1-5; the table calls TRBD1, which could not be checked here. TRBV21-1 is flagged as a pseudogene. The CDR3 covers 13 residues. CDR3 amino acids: CASSSGANQPQHF. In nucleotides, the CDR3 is TGTGCCAGCAGCTCAGGGGCCAATCAGCCCCAGCATTTT.

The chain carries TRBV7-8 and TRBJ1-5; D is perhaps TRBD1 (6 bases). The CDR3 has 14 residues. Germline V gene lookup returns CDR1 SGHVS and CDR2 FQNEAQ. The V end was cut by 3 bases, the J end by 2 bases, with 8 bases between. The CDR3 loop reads CASSFPGGNQPQHF. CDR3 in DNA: TGTGCCAGCAGCTTCCCAGGGGGCAATCAGCCCCAGCATTTT. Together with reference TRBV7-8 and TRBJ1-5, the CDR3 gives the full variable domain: GAGVSQSPRYKVAKRGQDVALRCDPISGHVSLFWYQQALGQGPEFLTYFQNEAQLDKSGLPSDRFFAERPEGSVSTLKIQRTQQEDSAVYLCASSFPGGNQPQHFGDGTRLSIL.

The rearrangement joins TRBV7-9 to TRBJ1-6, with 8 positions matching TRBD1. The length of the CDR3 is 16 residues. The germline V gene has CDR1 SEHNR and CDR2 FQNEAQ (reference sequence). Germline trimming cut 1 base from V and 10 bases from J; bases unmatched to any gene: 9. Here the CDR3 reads CASSLDSTGAGSPLHF. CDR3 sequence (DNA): TGTGCCAGCAGCTTAGACTCGACAGGGGCGGGCTCACCCCTCCACTTT.

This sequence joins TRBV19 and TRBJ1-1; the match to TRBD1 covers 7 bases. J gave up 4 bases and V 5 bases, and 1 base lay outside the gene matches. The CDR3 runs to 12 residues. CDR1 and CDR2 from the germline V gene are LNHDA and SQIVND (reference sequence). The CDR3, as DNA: TGTGCCAGTAGTGGGGACAGCACTGAAGCTTTCTTT. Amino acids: CASSGDSTEAFF.

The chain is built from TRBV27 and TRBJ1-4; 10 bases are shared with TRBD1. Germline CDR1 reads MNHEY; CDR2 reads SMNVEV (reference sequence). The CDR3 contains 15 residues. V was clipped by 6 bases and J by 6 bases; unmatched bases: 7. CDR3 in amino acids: CASRPTGGVYEKLFF. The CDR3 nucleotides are TGTGCCAGCAGACCGACAGGGGGCGTCTATGAAAAACTGTTTTTT.

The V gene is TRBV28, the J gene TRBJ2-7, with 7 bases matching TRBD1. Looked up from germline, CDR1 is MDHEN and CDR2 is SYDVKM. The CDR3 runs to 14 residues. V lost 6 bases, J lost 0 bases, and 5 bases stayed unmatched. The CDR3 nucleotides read TGTGCCAGCAGACGACAGGGTGACTCCTACGAGCAGTACTTC. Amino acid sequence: CASRRQGDSYEQYF.

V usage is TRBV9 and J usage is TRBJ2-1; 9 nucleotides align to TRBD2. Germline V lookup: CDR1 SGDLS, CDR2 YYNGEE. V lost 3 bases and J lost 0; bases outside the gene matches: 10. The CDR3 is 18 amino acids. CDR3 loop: CASSELAGGPPSYNEQFF. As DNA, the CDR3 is TGTGCCAGCAGCGAGTTGGCGGGGGGGCCCCCCTCCTACAATGAGCAGTTCTTC.

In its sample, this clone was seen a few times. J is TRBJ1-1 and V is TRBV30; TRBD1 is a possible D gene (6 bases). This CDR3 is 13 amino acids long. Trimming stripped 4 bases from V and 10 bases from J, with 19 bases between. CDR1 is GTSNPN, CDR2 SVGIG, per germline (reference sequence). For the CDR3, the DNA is TGTGCCTGGACGGACAGTTACACAGCCGGAGCTTTCTTT. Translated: CAWTDSYTAGAFF.

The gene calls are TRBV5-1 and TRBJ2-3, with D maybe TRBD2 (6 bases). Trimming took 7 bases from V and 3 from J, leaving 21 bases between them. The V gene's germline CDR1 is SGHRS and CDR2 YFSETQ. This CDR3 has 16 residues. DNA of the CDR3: TGCGCCAGCGCACCACCGGGGGTCGGAAGTACAGATACGCAGTATTTT. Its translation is CASAPPGVGSTDTQYF.

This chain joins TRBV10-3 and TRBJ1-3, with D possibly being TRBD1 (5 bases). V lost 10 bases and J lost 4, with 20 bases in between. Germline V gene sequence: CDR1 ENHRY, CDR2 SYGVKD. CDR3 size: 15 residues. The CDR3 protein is CATRATGSWGNTIYF. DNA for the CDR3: TGTGCCACCCGGGCCACAGGATCCTGGGGAAACACCATATATTTT.

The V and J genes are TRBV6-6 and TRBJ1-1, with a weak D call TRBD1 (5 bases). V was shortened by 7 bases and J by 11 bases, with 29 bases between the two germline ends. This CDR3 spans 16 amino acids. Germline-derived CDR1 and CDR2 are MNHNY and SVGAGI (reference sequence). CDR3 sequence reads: CASITDWGGSSGMAFF. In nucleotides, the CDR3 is TGTGCCAGCATTACGGATTGGGGGGGTAGTTCGGGTATGGCTTTCTTT.

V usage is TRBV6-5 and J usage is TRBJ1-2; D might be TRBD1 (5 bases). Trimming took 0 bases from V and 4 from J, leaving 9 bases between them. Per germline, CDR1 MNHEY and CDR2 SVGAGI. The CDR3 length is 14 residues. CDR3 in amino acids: CASSYSTAPYGYTF. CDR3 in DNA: TGTGCCAGCAGTTACTCGACAGCTCCCTATGGCTACACCTTC.

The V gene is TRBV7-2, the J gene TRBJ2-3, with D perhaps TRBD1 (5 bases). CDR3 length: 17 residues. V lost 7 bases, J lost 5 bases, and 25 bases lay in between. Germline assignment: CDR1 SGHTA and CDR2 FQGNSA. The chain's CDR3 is CASNTHLTPGRVDTQYF. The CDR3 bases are TGTGCCAGCAACACCCACTTAACCCCGGGCAGGGTAGATACGCAGTATTTT.

The CDR3 spells CASSVVVTSGREGETQYF. The CDR3 nucleotides read TGTGCCAGCAGCGTAGTTGTGACTAGCGGGAGAGAGGGGGAGACCCAGTACTTC. This rearrangement joins TRBV9 to TRBJ2-5; 12 nucleotides align to TRBD2. The CDR3 runs to 18 residues. Trimming took 0 bases from V and 5 from J; bases not matched to a gene: 11. Germline V gene data show CDR1 as SGDLS and CDR2 as YYNGEE.

The DNA for the CDR3 is TGTGCCAGCAGTTCTCTGGGGCTGATGAACACTGAAGCTTTCTTT. It translates to CASSSLGLMNTEAFF. The chain employs TRBV27 and TRBJ1-1; D might be TRBD1 (5 bases). This CDR3 has 15 residues. The V gene's germline CDR1 is MNHEY and CDR2 SMNVEV (reference sequence). V was trimmed by 4 bases and J by 0 bases, leaving 12 bases between them.

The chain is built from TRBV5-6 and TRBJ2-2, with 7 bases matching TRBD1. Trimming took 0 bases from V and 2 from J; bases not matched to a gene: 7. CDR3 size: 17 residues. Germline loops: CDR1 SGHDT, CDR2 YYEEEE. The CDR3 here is CASSLGNRGLNTGELFF. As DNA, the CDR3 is TGTGCCAGCAGCTTGGGCAACAGGGGCCTCAACACCGGGGAGCTGTTTTTT. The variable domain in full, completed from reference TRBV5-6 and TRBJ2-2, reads DAGVTQSPTHLIKTRGQQVTLRCSPKSGHDTVSWYQQALGQGPQFIFQYYEEEERQRGNFPDRFSGHQFPNYSSELNVNALLLGDSALYLCASSLGNRGLNTGELFFGEGSRLTVL.

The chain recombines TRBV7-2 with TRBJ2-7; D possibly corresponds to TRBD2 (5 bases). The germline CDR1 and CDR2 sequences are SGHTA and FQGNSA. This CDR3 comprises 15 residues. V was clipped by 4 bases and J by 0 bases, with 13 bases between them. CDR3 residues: CASSSIIGSSYEQYF. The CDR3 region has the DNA TGTGCCAGCAGCTCGATTATTGGGAGCTCCTACGAGCAGTACTTC.